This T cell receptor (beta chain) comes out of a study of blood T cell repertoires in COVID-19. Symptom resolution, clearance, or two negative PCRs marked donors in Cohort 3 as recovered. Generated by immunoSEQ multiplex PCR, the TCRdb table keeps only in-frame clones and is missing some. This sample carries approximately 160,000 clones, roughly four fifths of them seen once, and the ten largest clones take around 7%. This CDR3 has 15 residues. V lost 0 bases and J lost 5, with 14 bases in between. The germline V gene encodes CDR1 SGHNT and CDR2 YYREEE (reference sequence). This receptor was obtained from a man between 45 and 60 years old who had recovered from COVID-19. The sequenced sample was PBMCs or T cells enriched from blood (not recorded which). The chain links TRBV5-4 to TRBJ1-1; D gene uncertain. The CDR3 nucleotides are TGTGCCAGCAGCTTGGTCGGCAGACGGGGAACTGAAGCTTTCTTT. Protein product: CASSLVGRRGTEAFF.